Sequencing of this T cell receptor beta chain was carried out in a study of blood T cell repertoires in COVID-19. About the research overall: Sites across the United States, Italy and Spain contributed samples from acute and convalescent COVID-19. In each case, the material was cDNA or gDNA derived from T cells, B-cell-depleted T cells, or PBMCs.

Original handling: Amplification with reference gene primers provided the estimates of nucleated cell counts. Method: immunoSEQ multiplex PCR; TCRdb's copy keeps in-frame clones and lacks some. The V and J calls and clone size are taken from that table; D and trimming were inferred from the DNA. The table has about 230,000 clones, roughly 83% seen once; the top ten hold around 2.5%. Per germline, CDR1 SGHTS and CDR2 YDEGEE. CDR3 length: 16 amino acids. With 5 bases clipped from V and 1 base from J, the junction kept 9 bases outside the gene matches. This clone was seen a few times. The chain carries TRBV5-8 and TRBJ2-5; the match to TRBD1 covers 9 bases. The TCR originated in a woman in her 70s with active or convalescent COVID-19. The sample was peripheral blood. Here the CDR3 DNA reads TGTGCCAGCAGGGTAGGGACAGGGTGGATCCAAGAGACCCAGTACTTC. As protein: CASRVGTGWIQETQYF.